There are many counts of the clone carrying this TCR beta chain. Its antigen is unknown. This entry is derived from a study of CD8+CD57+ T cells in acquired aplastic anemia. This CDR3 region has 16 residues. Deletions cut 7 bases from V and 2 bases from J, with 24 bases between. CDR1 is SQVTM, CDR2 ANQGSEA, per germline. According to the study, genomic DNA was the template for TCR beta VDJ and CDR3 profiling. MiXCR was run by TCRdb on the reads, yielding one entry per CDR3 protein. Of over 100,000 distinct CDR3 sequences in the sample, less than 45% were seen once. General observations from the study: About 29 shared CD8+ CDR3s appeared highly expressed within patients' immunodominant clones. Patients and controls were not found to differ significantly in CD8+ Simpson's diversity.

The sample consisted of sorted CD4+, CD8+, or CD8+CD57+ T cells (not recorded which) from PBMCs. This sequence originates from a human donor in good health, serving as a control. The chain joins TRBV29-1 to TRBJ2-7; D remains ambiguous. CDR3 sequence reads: CSAAKAPVYRAYEQYF. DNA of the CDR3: TGCAGCGCCGCGAAAGCCCCGGTTTACCGTGCCTACGAGCAGTACTTC.